These 4 T cell receptor beta chains originate from one sample sequenced in a study of cytomegalovirus exposure and HLA in healthy donors. With 60 Vbeta and 13 Jbeta primers, the PCR was carried out. Method: immunoSEQ multiplex PCR; TCRdb's copy keeps in-frame clones and lacks some. The sample has 150,000 or so clones; the top ten hold approximately 1.5%. Sequencing was performed on PBMCs. The source of these receptors is a woman aged 45-59 years in good health and CMV-seronegative.

The chain links TRBV2 to TRBJ2-7, with TRBD2 identical over 8 bases. V shed 4 bases, J shed 4 bases, and the junction held 6 bases outside the gene matches. Germline-derived CDR1 and CDR2 are SNHLY and FYNNEI. The CDR3 consists of 14 residues. The chain's CDR3 is CASSAGTRVYEQYF. DNA of the CDR3: TGTGCCAGCAGTGCCGGGACTAGGGTTTACGAGCAGTACTTC.

The chain uses TRBV25-1 and TRBJ1-1, with 7 bases aligning to TRBD1. The V gene's germline CDR1 is MGHDK and CDR2 SYGVNS. Trimming at V came to 1 base and at J to 2 bases, leaving 4 bases not matched to a gene. The CDR3 totals 15 residues. CDR3 in amino acids: CASSEWNRGNTEAFF. In DNA, the CDR3 is TGTGCCAGCAGTGAATGGAACAGGGGAAACACTGAAGCTTTCTTT.

This rearrangement joins TRBV7-8 to TRBJ2-2; D perhaps matches TRBD2 (6 bases). The CDR3 spans 16 residues. Per germline, CDR1 SGHVS and CDR2 FQNEAQ. The ends were cut back, 1 base at V and 4 bases at J, with 13 bases in the middle. This CDR3 is CASSLGLAVSTGELFF. The CDR3 DNA is TGTGCCAGCAGCTTAGGGTTAGCGGTGAGCACCGGGGAGCTGTTTTTT.

The rearrangement links TRBV13 to TRBJ2-1; 11 bases align to TRBD2. From germline, CDR1 is PRHDT and CDR2 FYEKMQ (reference sequence). After removal of 8 bases from V and 11 bases from J, the junction contained 11 bases not matched to a gene. The CDR3 has 14 residues. CDR3 amino acids: CASYKTSGNKKQFF. CDR3 sequence (DNA): TGTGCCAGCTACAAGACTAGCGGGAACAAAAAGCAGTTCTTC.